This TCR beta chain was identified during a study of CD8 T cells in ankylosing spondylitis. TCRdb recomputed calls from the 5' RACE reads with MiXCR, one row per CDR3 protein. The profile covers under 250,000 distinct CDR3 sequences, with approximately 7.6% appearing a single time and around 5.1% taken by the ten largest. The CDR3 is 13 residues long. V was clipped by 3 bases and J by 5 bases, with 13 bases between them. Germline V gene sequence: CDR1 SQVTM, CDR2 ANQGSEA. The table lists this clonotype with many counts. Material for sequencing was blood, either unsorted or a sorted T cell fraction (not recorded which). The clonotype was recovered from a female donor with ankylosing spondylitis or in good health (not recorded which). The genes are TRBV29-1 and TRBJ1-1, with D unclear. CDR3 sequence: CSVEGRLETEAFF. In DNA form, the CDR3 reads TGCAGCGTTGAGGGGAGGCTAGAGACTGAAGCTTTCTTT.